This TCR beta chain was retrieved from a study of control samples from healthy donors and cancer patients. A note on this clone: Other DNA sequences from this sample encode an identical CDR3 as well.

Germline CDR1 reads SGHTA; CDR2 reads FQGNSA. The CDR3 covers 13 residues. V was shortened by 2 bases and J by 5 bases, with 9 bases between the two germline ends. The data were produced by immunoSEQ multiplex PCR, yet TCRdb's version contains in-frame clones alone and is incomplete. The table shows approximately 150,000 clones, with 75% to 95% occurring only once. Sequenced input: blood. This receptor was obtained from a man aged 18 to 29 in good health. The chain has TRBV7-2 and TRBJ2-5, with D possibly being TRBD1 (6 bases). The CDR3 DNA follows: TGTGCCAGCAGCTTAAACAGGGCGGAGACCCAGTACTTC. Translation gives CASSLNRAETQYF.